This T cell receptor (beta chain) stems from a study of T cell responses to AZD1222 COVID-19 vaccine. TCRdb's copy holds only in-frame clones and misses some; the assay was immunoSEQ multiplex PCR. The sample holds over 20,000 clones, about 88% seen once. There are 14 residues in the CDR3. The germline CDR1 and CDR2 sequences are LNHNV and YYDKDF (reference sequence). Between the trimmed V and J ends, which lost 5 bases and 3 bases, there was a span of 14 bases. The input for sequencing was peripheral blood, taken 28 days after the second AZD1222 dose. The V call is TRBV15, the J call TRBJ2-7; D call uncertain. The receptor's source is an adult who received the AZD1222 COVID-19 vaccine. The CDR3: CATSSVTRGYEQYF. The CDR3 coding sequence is TGTGCCACCAGCTCGGTCACCAGAGGCTACGAGCAGTACTTC.